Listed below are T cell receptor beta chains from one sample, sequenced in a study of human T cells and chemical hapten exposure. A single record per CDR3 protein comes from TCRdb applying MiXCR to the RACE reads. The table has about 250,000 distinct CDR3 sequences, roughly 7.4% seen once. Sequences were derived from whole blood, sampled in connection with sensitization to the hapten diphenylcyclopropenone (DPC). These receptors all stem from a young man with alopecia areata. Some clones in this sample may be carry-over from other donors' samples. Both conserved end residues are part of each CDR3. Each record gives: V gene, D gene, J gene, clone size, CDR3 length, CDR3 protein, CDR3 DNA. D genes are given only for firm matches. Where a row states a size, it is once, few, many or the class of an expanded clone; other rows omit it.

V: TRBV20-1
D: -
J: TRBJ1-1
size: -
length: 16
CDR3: CSASLGQTGRNTEAFF
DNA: TGCAGTGCTAGTTTGGGCCAAACCGGACGGAACACTGAAGCTTTCTTT

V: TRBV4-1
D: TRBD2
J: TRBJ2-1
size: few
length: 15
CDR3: CASTRLSGPNNEQFF
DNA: TGCGCCAGCACCCGCCTTAGCGGGCCGAACAATGAGCAGTTCTTC

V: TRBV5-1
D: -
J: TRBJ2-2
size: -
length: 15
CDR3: CASSYGDANTGELFF
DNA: TGCGCCAGCAGCTACGGTGACGCGAACACCGGGGAGCTGTTTTTT

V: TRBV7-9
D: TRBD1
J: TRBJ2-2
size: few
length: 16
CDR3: CASTDIRGPNTGELFF
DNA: TGTGCCAGCACCGATATCAGGGGGCCGAACACCGGGGAGCTGTTTTTT

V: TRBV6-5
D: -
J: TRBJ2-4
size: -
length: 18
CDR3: CASSYWGIRRGTQNIQYF
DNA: TGTGCCAGCAGTTACTGGGGAATTAGGCGGGGGACACAAAACATTCAGTACTTC

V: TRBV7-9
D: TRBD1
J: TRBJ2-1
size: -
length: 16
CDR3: CASSPAFRDRYNEQFF
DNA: TGTGCCAGCAGCCCAGCGTTCCGGGACAGATACAATGAGCAGTTCTTC

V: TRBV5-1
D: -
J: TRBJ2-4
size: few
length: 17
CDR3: CASSLDVGQLAKNIQYF
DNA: TGCGCCAGCAGCCTGGATGTCGGACAGCTAGCCAAAAACATTCAGTACTTC

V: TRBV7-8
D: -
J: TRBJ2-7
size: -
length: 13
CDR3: CASSLMRNYEQYF
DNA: TGTGCCAGCAGCTTAATGCGGAACTACGAGCAGTACTTC

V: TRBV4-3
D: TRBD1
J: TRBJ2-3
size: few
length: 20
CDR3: CASSQELMTGISPSTDTQYF
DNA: TGCGCCAGCAGCCAAGAATTGATGACAGGGATTTCCCCTAGCACAGATACGCAGTATTTT

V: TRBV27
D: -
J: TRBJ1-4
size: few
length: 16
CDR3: CASSMNPMVPNEKLFF
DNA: TGTGCCAGCAGTATGAACCCAATGGTCCCTAATGAAAAACTGTTTTTT

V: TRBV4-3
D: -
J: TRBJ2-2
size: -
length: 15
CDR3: CASSQAPRQHGELFF
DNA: TGCGCCAGCAGCCAAGCACCGAGGCAACACGGGGAGCTGTTTTTT

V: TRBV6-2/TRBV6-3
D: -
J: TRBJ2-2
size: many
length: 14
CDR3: CASLSYRDTGELFF
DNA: TGTGCCAGCCTTTCTTACAGAGACACCGGGGAGCTGTTTTTT

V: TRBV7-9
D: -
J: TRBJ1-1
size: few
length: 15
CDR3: CASIHSRTADTEAFF
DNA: TGTGCCAGCATCCACTCCCGGACTGCTGACACTGAAGCTTTCTTT

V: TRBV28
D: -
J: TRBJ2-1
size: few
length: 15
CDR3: CASLPSADLYDEQFF
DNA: TGTGCCAGCCTACCCTCCGCCGACTTGTACGATGAGCAGTTCTTC

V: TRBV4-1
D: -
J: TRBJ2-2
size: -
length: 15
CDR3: CASSQDRGDDAELFF
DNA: TGCGCCAGCAGCCAAGATCGCGGTGACGACGCGGAGCTGTTTTTT

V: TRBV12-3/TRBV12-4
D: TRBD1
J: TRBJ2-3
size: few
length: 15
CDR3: CASSYRQGALDTQYF
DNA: TGTGCCAGCAGTTACCGACAGGGGGCCTTAGATACGCAGTATTTT

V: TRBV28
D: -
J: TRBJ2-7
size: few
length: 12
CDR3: CASSLLDYEQYF
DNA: TGTGCCAGCAGTTTATTGGATTACGAGCAGTACTTC

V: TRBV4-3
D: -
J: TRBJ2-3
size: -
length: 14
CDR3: CASSQERVFDTQYF
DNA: TGCGCCAGCAGCCAAGAACGGGTATTTGATACGCAGTATTTT

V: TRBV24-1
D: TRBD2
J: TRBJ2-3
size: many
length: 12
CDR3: CATAGGTDTQYF
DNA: TGTGCCACCGCGGGGGGCACAGATACGCAGTATTTT

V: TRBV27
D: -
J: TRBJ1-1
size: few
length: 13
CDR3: CASSFIETTEAFF
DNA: TGTGCCAGCAGTTTTATCGAGACCACTGAAGCTTTCTTT

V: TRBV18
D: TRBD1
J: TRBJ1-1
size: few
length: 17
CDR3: CASSGDRVMLANTEAFF
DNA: TGTGCCAGCTCAGGGGACAGGGTGATGCTCGCGAACACTGAAGCTTTCTTT

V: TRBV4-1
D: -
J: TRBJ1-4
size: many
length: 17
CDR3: CASSQEGYTTANEKLFF
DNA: TGCGCCAGCAGCCAAGAGGGGTACACAACCGCTAATGAAAAACTGTTTTTT

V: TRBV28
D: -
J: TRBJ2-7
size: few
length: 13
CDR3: CASSAQPIDEQYF
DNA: TGTGCCAGCAGTGCCCAACCTATTGACGAGCAGTACTTC

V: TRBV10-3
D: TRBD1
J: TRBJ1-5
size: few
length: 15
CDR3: CAVSPTQGGNGPQHF
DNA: TGTGCCGTCAGCCCAACACAGGGGGGAAATGGGCCCCAGCATTTT

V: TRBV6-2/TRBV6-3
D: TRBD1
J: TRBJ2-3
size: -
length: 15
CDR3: CASGTGGRSTDTQYF
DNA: TGTGCCAGCGGGACAGGGGGCCGGAGCACAGATACGCAGTATTTT

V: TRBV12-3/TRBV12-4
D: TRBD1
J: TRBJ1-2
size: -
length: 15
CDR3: CASSSYRGSNYGYTF
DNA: TGTGCCAGCAGTTCGTACAGGGGATCTAACTATGGCTACACCTTC

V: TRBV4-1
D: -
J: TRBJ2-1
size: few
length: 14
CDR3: CASSQGMLGNEQFF
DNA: TGCGCCAGCAGCCAAGGGATGCTGGGGAATGAGCAGTTCTTC

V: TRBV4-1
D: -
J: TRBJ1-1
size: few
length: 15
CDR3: CASSQDLGRIAEAFF
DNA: TGCGCCAGCAGCCAAGATTTGGGGAGGATCGCTGAAGCTTTCTTT

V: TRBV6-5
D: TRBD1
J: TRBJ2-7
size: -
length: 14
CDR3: CASRQGDTAYEQYF
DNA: TGTGCCAGCAGGCAGGGGGACACTGCCTACGAGCAGTACTTC

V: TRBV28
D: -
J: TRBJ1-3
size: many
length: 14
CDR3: CASSFLTAGNTIYF
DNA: TGTGCCAGCAGTTTCTTAACAGCTGGAAACACCATATATTTT

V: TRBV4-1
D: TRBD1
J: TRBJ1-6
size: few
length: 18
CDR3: CASSLPRQGGTNNSPLHF
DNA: TGCGCCAGCAGCTTACCCAGGCAGGGGGGGACTAATAATTCACCCCTCCACTTT

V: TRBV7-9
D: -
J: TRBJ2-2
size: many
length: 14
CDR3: CASSSWTGTGELFF
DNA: TGTGCCAGCAGCTCTTGGACGGGAACCGGGGAGCTGTTTTTT

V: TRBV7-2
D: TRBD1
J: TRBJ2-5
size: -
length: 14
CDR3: CASSLARGPETQYF
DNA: TGTGCCAGCAGCTTAGCGAGGGGGCCAGAGACCCAGTACTTC

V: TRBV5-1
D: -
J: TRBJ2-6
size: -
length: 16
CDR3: CASRRDGVSGANVLTF
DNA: TGCGCCAGCAGGCGGGACGGCGTCTCTGGGGCCAACGTCCTGACTTTC

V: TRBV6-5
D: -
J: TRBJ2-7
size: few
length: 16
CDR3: CATPHHTQEPSYEQYF
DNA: TGTGCCACCCCCCACCATACCCAGGAGCCCTCCTACGAGCAGTACTTC

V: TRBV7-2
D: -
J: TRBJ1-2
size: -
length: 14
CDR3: CASSHGGGVYGYTF
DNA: TGTGCCAGCAGCCACGGAGGGGGTGTCTATGGCTACACCTTC